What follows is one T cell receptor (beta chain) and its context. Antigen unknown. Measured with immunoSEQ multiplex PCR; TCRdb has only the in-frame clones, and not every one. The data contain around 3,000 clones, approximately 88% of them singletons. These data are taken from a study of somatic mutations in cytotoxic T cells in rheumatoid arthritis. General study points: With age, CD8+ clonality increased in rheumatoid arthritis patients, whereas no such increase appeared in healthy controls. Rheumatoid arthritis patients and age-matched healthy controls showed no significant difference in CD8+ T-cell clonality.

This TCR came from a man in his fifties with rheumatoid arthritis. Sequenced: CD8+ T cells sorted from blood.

The CDR3 sequence is CASSWGGNTGELFF. The CDR3 nucleotides read TGTGCCAGCAGTTGGGGAGGGAACACCGGGGAGCTGTTTTTT. J is TRBJ2-2 and V is TRBV27, with TRBD2 as a possible D gene (6 bases). The CDR3 length is 14 residues. Germline CDR1 and CDR2: MNHEY and SMNVEV (reference sequence). V lost 4 bases, J lost 1 base, and 7 bases lay in between.